This passage covers 17 T cell receptor beta chains from one sample sequenced in a study of cytomegalovirus exposure and HLA in healthy donors (dated by TCRdb to about 2017). Receptor libraries were prepared by the immunoSEQ multiplex PCR assay. For the multiplex PCR, a mixture combining 60 forward primers for TCR Vbeta segments and 13 reverse primers for TCR Jbeta segments was used. Sourced from immuneACCESS, this table was stored by TCRdb with only in-frame sequences that have V and J called. A share of the clones is absent; for the studies checked, an unresolved V gene accounts for under half, and the remainder has no known explanation. For this sample there are about 160,000 clones; around 80% appear just once. The top ten clonotypes cover roughly 4.7% of the sample. The sample was PBMCs. Receptor source: a man in his thirties or forties in good health and CMV-seronegative.

This chain joins TRBV15 and TRBJ2-1; 9 bases are shared with TRBD2. The CDR3 is 16 amino acids. V shed 0 bases and J 9 bases; nucleotides not matched to a gene: 9. Germline V lookup: CDR1 LNHNV, CDR2 YYDKDF (reference sequence). The CDR3 sequence: CATSRDLSGSYGEQFF. CDR3 DNA: TGTGCCACCAGCAGAGATCTTAGCGGGAGTTATGGTGAGCAGTTCTTC.

J is TRBJ2-3 and V is TRBV7-2; 11 bases align to TRBD2. Germline CDR1 is SGHTA and CDR2 is FQGNSA. The CDR3 spans 17 residues. Unmatched junction bases numbered 14, after V lost 6 bases and J lost 6 bases. This CDR3 reads CASSPRTLAGGLDTQYF. The CDR3 coding sequence is TGTGCCAGCAGTCCAAGAACTCTAGCGGGGGGACTCGATACGCAGTATTTT.

Only one count was recorded for this clone. The J gene is TRBJ1-2, the V gene TRBV30; D might be TRBD1 (5 bases). This CDR3 contains 15 residues. Germline CDR1 and CDR2: GTSNPN and SVGIG (reference sequence). The V gene lost 1 base and the J gene lost 0 bases, with 12 bases spanning the gap. This chain's CDR3 is CAWSALTGPNYGYTF. For the CDR3, the DNA is TGTGCCTGGAGTGCGTTAACAGGCCCTAACTATGGCTACACCTTC.

CDR3 bases: TGCGCCAGCAGCTCCACCAGGGGGAACACTGAAGCTTTCTTT. Translation gives CASSSTRGNTEAFF. The chain combines TRBV5-1 with TRBJ1-1; the D gene is possibly TRBD1 (6 bases). The CDR3 spans 14 residues. Deletions cut 3 bases from V and 1 base from J, with 10 bases between. Germline V gene data show CDR1 as SGHRS and CDR2 as YFSETQ.

The gene calls are TRBV19 and TRBJ2-5, with 7 bases fitting TRBD2. The V gene end was trimmed by 6 bases and the J gene end by 5 bases; junction bases not matched to a gene: 12. CDR1 is LNHDA and CDR2 is SQIVND in the germline V gene (reference sequence). The CDR3 runs to 15 residues. The CDR3: CASRTSGAARETQYF. In DNA, the CDR3 is TGTGCCAGTAGAACCAGCGGGGCCGCTCGGGAGACCCAGTACTTC.

The gene calls are TRBV6-5 and TRBJ2-3, with no clear D. The CDR3 contains 16 residues. The V end lost 1 base, the J end lost 0 bases, and 11 bases lay between the germline ends. CDR1 MNHEY and CDR2 SVGAGI come from the germline V gene. The CDR3 DNA is TGTGCCAGCAGTTACTTTCCTCCAACTAGCACAGATACGCAGTATTTT. It is translated as CASSYFPPTSTDTQYF.

The CDR3 spells CASSPGLFYEQYF. CDR3 bases: TGTGCCAGCAGTCCGGGACTTTTCTACGAGCAGTACTTC. This sequence joins TRBV6-1 and TRBJ2-7; D possibly corresponds to TRBD2 (6 bases). The CDR3 extends over 13 amino acids. Germline CDR1 and CDR2: MNHNS and SASEGT. V dropped 5 bases and J dropped 3 bases, with 11 bases sitting between them.

This clone is a singleton in its sample. This chain connects TRBV5-1 to TRBJ2-7, with 8 bases lining up with TRBD2. CDR3 size: 15 residues. V shed 3 bases, J shed 4 bases, and the junction held 9 bases outside the gene matches. Germline CDR1 SGHRS, CDR2 YFSETQ. The CDR3 DNA reads as TGCGCCAGCAGCTCCTCGGGTAGCGGGAAATACGAGCAGTACTTC. Protein product: CASSSSGSGKYEQYF. Supplemented by reference TRBV5-1 and TRBJ2-7, the full variable domain reads KAGVTQTPRYLIKTRGQQVTLSCSPISGHRSVSWYQQTPGQGLQFLFEYFSETQRNKGNFPGRFSGRQFSNSRSEMNVSTLELGDSALYLCASSSSGSGKYEQYFGPGTRLTVT.

On this clone: At one of its ends the junction is not consistent with the germline gene, which may arise from a read error. The V call is TRBV5-4, the J call TRBJ1-4; D might be TRBD1 (5 bases). The CDR3 runs 12 residues. The germline V gene encodes CDR1 SGHNT and CDR2 YYREEE (reference sequence). The CDR3 spells CASSSPQEGRVF. The CDR3 coding sequence is TGTGCCAGCAGCTCCCCGCAGGAGGGGAGGGTTTTT.

The chain is built from TRBV6-5 and TRBJ2-3; TRBD2 is a possible D gene (6 bases). The CDR3 spans 15 residues. Deletions cut 8 bases from V and 0 bases from J, with 15 bases between. CDR1 is MNHEY and CDR2 is SVGAGI in the germline V gene. DNA of the CDR3: TGTGCCAGCCAGGACCCTGCGGGGAGCACAGATACGCAGTATTTT. Translation: CASQDPAGSTDTQYF.

The J gene is TRBJ1-1, the V gene TRBV5-5; TRBD1 matches at 11 bases. The CDR3 contains 18 residues. J lost 6 bases, V lost 0 bases, and 13 bases had no gene match. Germline values: CDR1 SGHKS, CDR2 YYEKEE (reference sequence). CDR3 coding DNA: TGTGCCAGCAGCTTGGACCCTTGGGAGGACAGGGGGCGGCCTGAAGCTTTCTTT. It yields the protein CASSLDPWEDRGRPEAFF.

The chain carries TRBV6-1 and TRBJ1-2; 7 bases align to TRBD1. J lost 2 bases, V lost 3 bases, and 9 bases had no gene match. Germline V gene lookup returns CDR1 MNHNS and CDR2 SASEGT. This CDR3 is 16 amino acids long. CDR3 protein: CASSEVGQPRNYGYTF. In nucleotides, the CDR3 is TGTGCCAGCAGTGAGGTGGGACAGCCTAGGAACTATGGCTACACCTTC.

This clone was observed a few times. V usage is TRBV7-2 and J usage is TRBJ1-2; weak D call: TRBD1 (5 bases). The CDR3 contains 15 residues. Trimming took off 0 bases at V and 8 bases at J, with 16 bases between the two ends. Germline CDR1 SGHTA, CDR2 FQGNSA. CDR3 in amino acids: CASSLARAGFSGYTF. CDR3 nucleotide sequence: TGTGCCAGCAGCTTAGCGCGAGCAGGGTTTAGCGGCTACACCTTC.

The chain carries TRBV5-1 and TRBJ2-2; D not certain. V was trimmed by 5 bases and J by 4 bases, leaving 15 bases between them. The germline gives CDR1 SGHRS, CDR2 YFSETQ. There are 15 residues in the CDR3. The DNA of the CDR3 is TGCGCCAGCAGTGGAACGGCTAGTATCACCGGGGAGCTGTTTTTT. Amino acid sequence: CASSGTASITGELFF.

The chain recombines TRBV5-1 with TRBJ1-5; 7 positions agree with TRBD1. The CDR3 extends over 14 amino acids. CDR1 and CDR2 (germline): SGHRS, YFSETQ. Germline trimming cut 2 bases from V and 4 bases from J; bases unmatched to any gene: 3. This chain's CDR3 is CASSFGDSNQPQHF. CDR3 DNA: TGCGCCAGCAGCTTTGGGGACAGTAATCAGCCCCAGCATTTT.

There are a few counts of this clone. The chain joins TRBV11-2 to TRBJ2-7; D gene unclear. Per the germline V gene, CDR1 is SGHAT and CDR2 is FQNNGV. V was cut by 5 bases and J by 3 bases, with 8 bases left in between. The CDR3 is 12 amino acids. CDR3 protein: CASSPDIYEQYF. The CDR3 DNA sequence: TGTGCCAGCAGCCCAGATATCTACGAGCAGTACTTC.

The CDR3 DNA is TGTGCCAGCAGCCCCCCCGCGGCCGGGACTCCTCATGGCTACACCTTC. Translation gives CASSPPAAGTPHGYTF. V usage is TRBV9 and J usage is TRBJ1-2, with TRBD1 as a possible D gene (5 bases). Germline V gives CDR1 SGDLS, CDR2 YYNGEE. This CDR3 comprises 16 residues. Trimming removed 4 bases at V and 6 bases at J, with 22 bases between. Combining the CDR3 with reference TRBV9 and TRBJ1-2 gives the whole variable domain DSGVTQTPKHLITATGQRVTLRCSPRSGDLSVYWYQQSLDQGLQFLIQYYNGEERAKGNILERFSAQQFPDLHSELNLSSLELGDSALYFCASSPPAAGTPHGYTFGSGTRLTVV.